The next 15 T cell receptor beta chains were all read from a single sample in a study of T cell responses to AZD1222 COVID-19 vaccine. Clones were read by immunoSEQ multiplex PCR, and TCRdb kept only the in-frame ones, dropping some. Among more than 140,000 clones listed, 70% to 90% were seen once. The sample in question was peripheral blood, obtained on day 0 of AZD1222 vaccination. These receptors originate from an adult in good health.

The rearrangement uses TRBV30 and TRBJ2-3; D is unresolved. This CDR3 has 11 residues. The V gene lost 1 base and the J gene lost 4 bases, with 3 bases spanning the gap. The germline V gene encodes CDR1 GTSNPN and CDR2 SVGIG (reference sequence). The CDR3 region is CAWSDPDTQYF. In DNA form, the CDR3 reads TGTGCCTGGAGTGACCCAGATACGCAGTATTTT.

The chain links TRBV6-5 to TRBJ1-5; possible D gene TRBD1, 5 bases. V gave up 6 bases and J gave up 6 bases, with 18 bases separating them. There are 15 residues in the CDR3. Germline CDR1 reads MNHEY; CDR2 reads SVGAGI. The CDR3 coding sequence is TGTGCCAGCAGCCAGGGACCCTCCGGGCGTCAGCCCCAGCATTTT. Amino acids: CASSQGPSGRQPQHF.

The chain carries TRBV19 and TRBJ1-2, with D perhaps matching TRBD1 (6 bases). The germline V and J ends were trimmed by 4 bases and 2 bases, with 17 bases remaining between them. Looked up from germline, CDR1 is LNHDA and CDR2 is SQIVND (reference sequence). The CDR3 covers 16 residues. The CDR3 DNA reads TGTGCCAGTAGTACTACGCCGTGGAGGGGGAACTATGGCTACACCTTC. This codes for CASSTTPWRGNYGYTF.

The chain combines TRBV10-2 with TRBJ2-5; 8 bases match TRBD2. Germline V lookup: CDR1 WSHSY, CDR2 SAAADI. This CDR3 region has 14 residues. V lost 4 bases and J lost 3; bases outside the gene matches: 4. CDR3 loop: CASSVGSGKETQYF. CDR3 sequence (DNA): TGCGCCAGCAGTGTTGGTAGCGGGAAAGAGACCCAGTACTTC.

CDR3 residues: CASSLEGQGLSEAFF. CDR3 bases: TGCGCCAGCAGCTTGGAGGGACAGGGCTTATCTGAAGCTTTCTTT. This rearrangement joins TRBV5-1 to TRBJ1-1; 9 bases align to TRBD1. Germline V gene lookup returns CDR1 SGHRS and CDR2 YFSETQ. The CDR3 covers 15 residues. V lost 0 bases to trimming and J lost 6 bases; unmatched junction nucleotides: 6.

The chain couples TRBV4-2 to TRBJ1-5, with TRBD1 matching over 8 bases. Germline V gives CDR1 LGHNA, CDR2 YNFKEQ. With V trimmed by 3 bases and J by 7 bases, 8 bases remained unmatched. The CDR3 covers 15 residues. The CDR3 loop reads CASSHSAGGGQPQHF. The CDR3 DNA reads as TGTGCCAGCAGCCACTCCGCAGGGGGCGGGCAGCCCCAGCATTTT.

The chain couples TRBV7-2 to TRBJ2-7; 8 bases are shared with TRBD2. V lost 2 bases to trimming and J lost 3 bases; unmatched junction nucleotides: 6. The CDR3 length is 15 residues. Germline CDR1 and CDR2: SGHTA and FQGNSA. The CDR3 DNA sequence: TGTGCCAGCAGCTTAAGTGGGACTAGACACTACGAGCAGTACTTC. Translation: CASSLSGTRHYEQYF.

This clone was counted a few times. The V call is TRBV5-4, the J call TRBJ2-7; perhaps D is TRBD1 or TRBD2 (5 bases each). CDR3 length: 12 residues. Germline V gene sequence: CDR1 SGHNT, CDR2 YYREEE (reference sequence). Trimming cost V 7 bases and J 3 bases, with 11 bases left between them. CDR3: CASGSGLYEQYF. DNA of the CDR3: TGTGCCAGCGGGTCGGGGCTCTACGAGCAGTACTTC. Looking up the rest from reference TRBV5-4 and TRBJ2-7 gives the full variable domain: ETGVTQSPTHLIKTRGQQVTLRCSSQSGHNTVSWYQQALGQGPQFIFQYYREEENGRGNFPPRFSGLQFPNYSSELNVNALELDDSALYLCASGSGLYEQYFGPGTRLTVT.

V gene TRBV28 combines with J gene TRBJ1-1, with D hard to call. Germline lookup yields CDR1 MDHEN and CDR2 SYDVKM. V shed 11 bases and J shed 1 base, with 11 bases lying between them. The length of the CDR3 is 12 residues. CDR3 in DNA: TGTGCCGGTTGGGATAGGAACACTGAAGCTTTCTTT. Encoded protein: CAGWDRNTEAFF.

This chain uses TRBV29-1 with TRBJ1-2, with D uncertain. Germline-derived CDR1 and CDR2 are SQVTM and ANQGSEA. V gave up 2 bases and J gave up 0 bases, with 10 bases separating them. This CDR3 comprises 14 residues. CDR3 nucleotide sequence: TGCAGCGTTGAAAGGCAGCCTTCTAACTATGGCTACACCTTC. Encoded protein: CSVERQPSNYGYTF.

The chain couples TRBV7-3 to TRBJ2-2; D unresolved. The V gene lost 5 bases and the J gene lost 6 bases, with 10 bases spanning the gap. The CDR3 covers 13 residues. Germline CDR1 reads SGHTA; CDR2 reads FQGTGA. DNA of the CDR3: TGTGCCAGCAGCCTTGGTCACGCCGGGGAGCTGTTTTTT. It is translated as CASSLGHAGELFF. The variable domain in full, with the rest retrieved from reference TRBV7-3 and TRBJ2-2, is GAGVSQTPSNKVTEKGKYVELRCDPISGHTALYWYRQSLGQGPEFLIYFQGTGAADDSGLPNDRFFAVRPEGSVSTLKIQRTERGDSAVYLCASSLGHAGELFFGEGSRLTVL.

The V call is TRBV5-6, the J call TRBJ2-7, with TRBD2 matching 11 bases. The CDR3 loop spans 16 amino acids. J gave up 3 bases and V 4 bases, and 9 bases lay outside the gene matches. Germline values: CDR1 SGHDT, CDR2 YYEEEE. CDR3 amino acids: CASSGLAGGPVYEQYF. The CDR3, as DNA: TGTGCCAGCAGCGGTTTAGCGGGAGGGCCGGTCTACGAGCAGTACTTC. Full variable domain (missing parts from reference TRBV5-6 and TRBJ2-7): DAGVTQSPTHLIKTRGQQVTLRCSPKSGHDTVSWYQQALGQGPQFIFQYYEEEERQRGNFPDRFSGHQFPNYSSELNVNALLLGDSALYLCASSGLAGGPVYEQYFGPGTRLTVT.

The chain couples TRBV7-2 to TRBJ2-7; 7 bases are a match to TRBD1. J lost 4 bases, V lost 3 bases, and 6 bases had no gene match. CDR1 and CDR2 (germline): SGHTA, FQGNSA. The CDR3 is 14 amino acids. The CDR3 sequence is CASSFGTVLYEQYF. CDR3 nucleotides: TGTGCCAGCAGCTTTGGGACAGTCTTGTACGAGCAGTACTTC.

The chain recombines TRBV3-1 (or the pseudogene TRBV3-2) with TRBJ2-4, with D perhaps matching TRBD2 (6 bases). This CDR3 spans 11 amino acids. Germline assignment: CDR1 LGHDT and CDR2 YNNKEL (reference sequence). V lost 1 base to trimming and J lost 14 bases, with 9 bases between them. The CDR3: CASSQGDLKYF. CDR3 nucleotides: TGTGCCAGCAGCCAAGGGGACTTGAAGTACTTC.

The chain has TRBV19 and TRBJ2-7; D uncertain. The CDR3 sequence is 15 residues long. Germline values: CDR1 LNHDA, CDR2 SQIVND (reference sequence). V was shortened by 2 bases and J by 4 bases, with 15 bases between the two germline ends. CDR3 DNA: TGTGCCAGTAGTATAACGTCGGGCAAAGGGTACGAGCAGTACTTC. It translates to CASSITSGKGYEQYF.